This entry lists 28 T cell receptor beta chains sequenced from one sample in a study of blood T cell repertoires in COVID-19 (dated by TCRdb to 2020 to 2022). Library prep was done by the immunoSEQ multiplex PCR assay. TCRdb took this table from immuneACCESS and kept in-frame rearrangements with V and J called. Such tables lack part of the clones; where checked against another copy, unresolved V genes explain under half of the gap, and the rest is unexplained. The sample yields around 400,000 clones; approximately 89% were counted once. The top ten clones comprise about 10% of the sample. The sequenced sample consisted of peripheral blood. These receptor sequences come from a woman in her twenties or thirties with COVID-19, enrolled during active disease.

The rearrangement uses TRBV3-1 (or the pseudogene TRBV3-2) and TRBJ2-1; weak D call: TRBD2 (5 bases). Trimming stripped 1 base from V and 9 bases from J, with 7 bases between. The CDR3 totals 12 residues. The germline V gene encodes CDR1 LGHDT and CDR2 YNNKEL (reference sequence). The CDR3 DNA reads TGTGCCAGCAGCCAAGGAGGGTTTGAGCAGTTCTTC. This codes for CASSQGGFEQFF.

The rearrangement links TRBV2 to TRBJ1-5; D might be TRBD1 (6 bases). Germline assignment: CDR1 SNHLY and CDR2 FYNNEI. There are 13 residues in the CDR3. V lost 5 bases and J lost 3, with 8 bases in between. CDR3 coding DNA: TGTGCCAGCAGTACAGGGTACAATCAGCCCCAGCATTTT. As protein: CASSTGYNQPQHF.

The chain links TRBV5-4 to TRBJ1-3; D is uncertain. The CDR3 length is 15 residues. V gave up 5 bases and J gave up 0 bases, with 12 bases separating them. Per the germline V gene, CDR1 is SGHNT and CDR2 is YYREEE (reference sequence). The CDR3 protein is CASSKSELSGNTIYF. Written as DNA, the CDR3 is TGTGCCAGCAGTAAGTCGGAGCTCTCTGGAAACACCATATATTTT.

This clone was counted a single time. CDR3 region: CASSEGGSSDTQYF. The CDR3 region has the DNA TGTGCCAGCAGTGAGGGCGGGAGCTCGGATACGCAGTATTTT. This rearrangement joins TRBV2 to TRBJ2-3, with 7 bases lining up with TRBD2. Germline CDR1 and CDR2: SNHLY and FYNNEI. Losses at the gene ends were 3 bases for V and 6 bases for J; bases not matched to a gene: 6. The CDR3 extends over 14 amino acids.

This clone was detected only once. The chain has TRBV29-1 and TRBJ1-2; 8 nucleotides agree with TRBD1. Germline loops: CDR1 SQVTM, CDR2 ANQGSEA. The length of the CDR3 is 13 residues. The J segment lost 7 bases and the V segment lost 3 bases, leaving 7 bases of the junction unmatched. The CDR3 DNA follows: TGCAGCGTTGAGGGGCAGGGGGCGGGTGGCTACACCTTC. As protein: CSVEGQGAGGYTF.

This clone has just one count. This chain uses TRBV10-2 with TRBJ1-3, with D uncertain. The length of the CDR3 is 15 residues. The germline V and J ends were trimmed by 3 bases and 2 bases, with 11 bases remaining between them. The germline gives CDR1 WSHSY, CDR2 SAAADI. The CDR3 nucleotides are TGCGCCAGCAGTGAAACCGCGGGTGCTGGAAACACCATATATTTT. This sequence encodes CASSETAGAGNTIYF.

The chain combines TRBV11-2 with TRBJ1-3, with D perhaps matching TRBD1 (5 bases). The V gene's germline CDR1 is SGHAT and CDR2 FQNNGV. This CDR3 is built from 14 residues. V was trimmed by 0 bases and J by 2 bases, leaving 5 bases between them. CDR3 nucleotides: TGTGCCAGCAGCTTAGACAGGGCTGGAAACACCATATATTTT. Its protein is CASSLDRAGNTIYF.

The rearrangement joins TRBV5-1 to TRBJ2-1; 10 bases are shared with TRBD2. CDR3 length: 16 amino acids. After removal of 3 bases from V and 5 bases from J, the junction contained 8 bases not matched to a gene. The V gene's germline CDR1 is SGHRS and CDR2 YFSETQ. The DNA for the CDR3 is TGCGCCAGCAGCTCGAGCGGGAGGGCCCGGGACAATGAGCAGTTCTTC. Encoded protein: CASSSSGRARDNEQFF.

This chain uses TRBV2 with TRBJ2-3; D is possibly TRBD1 (5 bases). CDR3 length: 15 amino acids. The V gene lost 4 bases and the J gene lost 3 bases, with 14 bases spanning the gap. Looked up from germline, CDR1 is SNHLY and CDR2 is FYNNEI. This CDR3 reads CASSVRQRGTDTQYF. The CDR3 DNA follows: TGTGCCAGCAGTGTTAGGCAAAGGGGAACAGATACGCAGTATTTT.

The rearrangement joins TRBV9 to TRBJ1-5; D remains ambiguous. Germline loops: CDR1 SGDLS, CDR2 YYNGEE. This CDR3 has 13 residues. Deletions cut 4 bases from V and 3 bases from J, with 8 bases between. CDR3 DNA sequence: TGTGCCAGCAGCCTCGGGGACAATCAGCCCCAGCATTTT. It codes for CASSLGDNQPQHF.

Details on this clone: This same CDR3 is encoded by further DNA sequences in the sample. J is TRBJ2-7 and V is TRBV30; D gene ambiguous. The CDR3 runs 12 residues. The germline V gene has CDR1 GTSNPN and CDR2 SVGIG (reference sequence). V was trimmed by 2 bases and J by 4 bases, leaving 9 bases between them. The CDR3 region has the DNA TGTGCCTGGAGTCCCCGCTATTACGAGCAGTACTTC. Amino acid sequence: CAWSPRYYEQYF.

The CDR3 nucleotides read TGCGCCAGCAGCTTGGAAGCAGGCAGCCACGAGCAGTACTTC. This codes for CASSLEAGSHEQYF. The J gene is TRBJ2-7, the V gene TRBV5-1; D remains unclear. V lost 0 bases and J 5 bases, leaving 12 bases between the germline ends. The length of the CDR3 is 14 residues. Per germline, CDR1 SGHRS and CDR2 YFSETQ.

CDR3 region: CASSKGGTSSYNEQFF. The CDR3 bases are TGTGCCAGCAGCAAAGGGGGGACTAGCTCCTACAATGAGCAGTTCTTC. The J gene is TRBJ2-1, the V gene TRBV21-1; the table's D call of TRBD2 was not tested on the DNA. TRBV21-1 is given as a pseudogene. The CDR3 consists of 16 residues.

The V gene is TRBV6-5, the J gene TRBJ1-1, with D perhaps TRBD1 (5 bases). V gave up 6 bases and J gave up 1 base, with 12 bases separating them. Germline loops: CDR1 MNHEY, CDR2 SVGAGI. The CDR3 loop spans 14 amino acids. The CDR3 DNA follows: TGTGCCAGCAGCACGGGGGGTGCGAACACTGAAGCTTTCTTT. It is translated as CASSTGGANTEAFF.

This chain uses TRBV18 with TRBJ2-7; D remains ambiguous. This CDR3 has 15 amino acids. CDR1 KGHSH and CDR2 LQKENI come from the germline V gene. V was pared by 0 bases and J by 4 bases, with 13 bases between. DNA for the CDR3: TGTGCCAGCTCACCACCTGGTCCCCCGGTTTACGAGCAGTACTTC. Translation gives CASSPPGPPVYEQYF. The full variable domain, in which reference TRBV18 and TRBJ2-7 provide the parts outside the CDR3, is NAGVMQNPRHLVRRRGQEARLRCSPMKGHSHVYWYRQLPEEGLKFMVYLQKENIIDESGMPKERFSAEFPKEGPSILRIQQVVRGDSAAYFCASSPPGPPVYEQYFGPGTRLTVT.

V is TRBV4-1 and J is TRBJ1-3, with 8 bases identical to TRBD1. The germline CDR1 and CDR2 sequences are MGHRA and YSYEKL. CDR3 length: 15 residues. Losses at the gene ends were 5 bases for V and 4 bases for J; bases not matched to a gene: 7. The chain's CDR3 is CASSDRTGQGNTIYF. For the CDR3, the DNA is TGCGCCAGCAGCGATAGGACAGGGCAAGGAAACACCATATATTTT.

This clone was seen many times. The chain joins TRBV4-3 to TRBJ2-2; TRBD1 agrees at 7 bases. V shed 1 base and J 3 bases; nucleotides not matched to a gene: 8. CDR1 and CDR2 from the germline V gene are LGHNA and YSLEER. The CDR3 is 17 residues long. The chain's CDR3 is CASSQGKTGPYTGELFF. CDR3 bases: TGCGCCAGCAGCCAAGGAAAGACAGGGCCTTACACCGGGGAGCTGTTTTTT.

This chain connects TRBV10-1 to TRBJ2-3; the match to TRBD2 covers 8 bases. The germline V gene has CDR1 WNHNN and CDR2 SYGVQD (reference sequence). The CDR3 covers 14 residues. Trimming cost V 5 bases and J 3 bases; bases outside gene matches: 4. CDR3 nucleotides: TGCGCCAGCAGTTTCGGGAGGGGGACAGATACGCAGTATTTT. It codes for CASSFGRGTDTQYF.

V usage is TRBV12-3 or TRBV12-4 and J usage is TRBJ2-1; D might be TRBD2 (5 bases). CDR3 length: 13 amino acids. V was clipped by 4 bases and J by 8 bases, with 12 bases between them. The CDR3 loop reads CASSSGIRDEQFF. For the CDR3, the DNA is TGTGCCAGCAGTTCCGGGATTCGTGATGAGCAGTTCTTC.

This clone was found a few times. This chain links TRBV4-3 with TRBJ1-6; D is uncertain. V lost 1 base and J 6 bases, leaving 7 bases between the germline ends. Per the germline V gene, CDR1 is LGHNA and CDR2 is YSLEER. The CDR3 sequence is 14 residues long. CDR3 in DNA: TGCGCCAGCAGCCAAGGCGGGATTAATTCACCCCTCCACTTT. It is translated as CASSQGGINSPLHF.

This rearrangement joins TRBV28 to TRBJ1-1, with TRBD1 as a possible D gene (6 bases). This CDR3 contains 13 residues. Germline loops: CDR1 MDHEN, CDR2 SYDVKM. Trimming removed 1 base from V and 6 bases from J, with 9 bases in between. CDR3 residues: CASSLLGGAEAFF. In nucleotides, the CDR3 is TGTGCCAGCAGTTTATTAGGGGGTGCTGAAGCTTTCTTT.

The chain employs TRBV6-2 or TRBV6-3 and TRBJ2-5; D remains unclear. Germline V lookup: CDR1 MNHEY, CDR2 SVGEGT. V shed 3 bases and J shed 2 bases, with 7 bases lying between them. The CDR3 has 13 amino acids. The CDR3: CASSYTPQETQYF. The CDR3 DNA reads as TGTGCCAGCAGTTATACTCCGCAAGAGACCCAGTACTTC.

The J gene is TRBJ2-7, the V gene TRBV10-3; TRBD1 matches at 9 bases. The CDR3 consists of 14 residues. CDR1 is ENHRY and CDR2 is SYGVKD in the germline V gene. The ends lost 3 bases at V and 5 bases at J; junction bases unmatched: 5. The CDR3 DNA reads TGTGCCATCAGTGATAGGACAGGGGCCAACGAGCAGTACTTC. It specifies CAISDRTGANEQYF.

The chain combines TRBV28 with TRBJ2-1, with TRBD1 matching over 9 bases. The CDR3 covers 19 residues. Losses at the gene ends were 2 bases for V and 5 bases for J; bases not matched to a gene: 16. Per the germline V gene, CDR1 is MDHEN and CDR2 is SYDVKM. Here the CDR3 reads CASSLGTGLNGGRNNEQFF. Written as DNA, the CDR3 is TGTGCCAGCAGTTTAGGGACAGGGCTGAATGGCGGGAGAAACAATGAGCAGTTCTTC.

CDR3 loop: CASSGGKLGTDTQYF. The CDR3 DNA sequence: TGTGCCAGCTCGGGGGGAAAACTTGGCACAGATACGCAGTATTTT. The chain has TRBV28 and TRBJ2-3; 7 bases agree with TRBD2. The CDR3 has 15 amino acids. The V and J ends lost 8 bases and 1 base, in that order; junction bases with no gene match: 9. Germline loops: CDR1 MDHEN, CDR2 SYDVKM.

This clone showed up just once. The gene calls are TRBV7-8 and TRBJ1-2, with D uncertain. The CDR3 is 12 amino acids. V was clipped by 5 bases and J by 14 bases, with 18 bases between them. The germline V gene encodes CDR1 SGHVS and CDR2 FQNEAQ. The CDR3 DNA sequence: TGTGCCAGCAGCCCCCCTGGTGGTGTACAAACCTTC. The encoded protein is CASSPPGGVQTF.

This chain uses TRBV10-3 with TRBJ1-2, with D maybe TRBD1 (5 bases). CDR1 is ENHRY and CDR2 is SYGVKD in the germline V gene. This CDR3 has 13 amino acids. Trimming cost V 7 bases and J 11 bases, with 20 bases left between them. The CDR3 sequence: CAITHRTMMGYTF. For the CDR3, the DNA is TGTGCCATCACCCACAGGACTATGATGGGATACACCTTC.

The rearrangement uses TRBV6-5 and TRBJ1-2; possibly TRBD1 for D (5 bases). Germline loops: CDR1 MNHEY, CDR2 SVGAGI. The V and J ends lost 6 bases and 4 bases respectively, with 18 bases between them. This CDR3 is 15 amino acids long. CDR3 DNA: TGTGCCAGCAGCCCGGGAGGGGTTCAAATCTATGGCTACACCTTC. It codes for CASSPGGVQIYGYTF.